These T cell receptor beta chains were read from a single sample in a study of CD8 T cells in ankylosing spondylitis. MiXCR, applied by TCRdb to the 5' RACE reads, yields one record per CDR3 protein. This table has some 840,000 distinct CDR3 sequences, 12% appearing once. The sample was blood, either unsorted or a sorted T cell fraction (not recorded which). These receptors were taken from a male donor with ankylosing spondylitis. The CDR3 runs from the conserved cysteine through the conserved F or W. The D gene is left open where the match is weak. Clone size is stated in some rows and not others, as once, few, many or a class when expanded.

abundance	v_gene	j_gene	d_gene	CDR3aa	CDR3nt
few	TRBV7-2	TRBJ2-5	.	CASSLHVTDETQYF	TGTGCCAGCAGCTTACATGTAACAGATGAGACCCAGTACTTC
few	TRBV5-1	TRBJ2-2	TRBD1	CASSTGDRGRTGELFF	TGCGCCAGCAGCACGGGGGACAGGGGGCGCACCGGGGAGCTGTTTTTT
few	TRBV20-1	TRBJ2-3	.	CSAIQRGGADTQYF	TGCAGTGCTATACAGCGCGGTGGGGCAGATACGCAGTATTTT
.	TRBV5-1	TRBJ2-3	.	CASGRRDTDTQYF	TGCGCCAGCGGGAGGAGGGACACAGATACGCAGTATTTT
.	TRBV9	TRBJ2-7	.	CASSVESWYPAYEQYF	TGTGCCAGCAGCGTAGAGAGCTGGTACCCCGCCTACGAGCAGTACTTC
.	TRBV18	TRBJ1-5	.	CASSPQGIDQPQHF	TGTGCCAGCTCACCACAGGGTATAGATCAGCCCCAGCATTTT
few	TRBV6-6	TRBJ2-3	.	CASGAPSTDTQYF	TGTGCCAGCGGGGCCCCTAGCACAGATACGCAGTATTTT
.	TRBV6-5	TRBJ1-1	.	CASSYSWGATEAFF	TGTGCCAGCAGTTACTCGTGGGGGGCCACTGAAGCTTTCTTT
.	TRBV13	TRBJ2-7	TRBD1	CASSLSGDRRYEQYF	TGTGCCAGCAGCTTATCCGGGGACAGGCGGTACGAGCAGTACTTC
many	TRBV20-1	TRBJ2-1	TRBD2	CSARVSGGLNEQFF	TGCAGTGCTAGAGTTAGCGGGGGCCTCAATGAGCAGTTCTTC
few	TRBV6-2/TRBV6-3	TRBJ2-7	TRBD2	CASSYPLGSGRSYEQYF	TGTGCCAGCAGTTACCCGCTTGGGAGCGGGAGGTCCTACGAGCAGTACTTC
few	TRBV4-3	TRBJ2-3	.	CASSQERITDTQYF	TGCGCCAGCAGCCAAGAGCGTATAACAGATACGCAGTATTTT
few	TRBV28	TRBJ1-2	.	CASSKGGGYGYTF	TGTGCCAGCAGTAAGGGGGGTGGCTATGGCTACACCTTC
many	TRBV5-1	TRBJ2-7	TRBD2	CASSPGQLAGGTYEQYF	TGCGCCAGCAGCCCGGGACAGCTAGCGGGGGGGACCTACGAGCAGTACTTC
.	TRBV4-3	TRBJ2-1	TRBD1	CASSHETGGTYNEQFF	TGCGCCAGCAGCCACGAGACAGGGGGGACCTACAATGAGCAGTTCTTC
.	TRBV5-1	TRBJ1-4	.	CASRPGTRMREKLFF	TGCGCCAGCAGACCCGGGACGCGAATGAGGGAAAAACTGTTTTTT
.	TRBV7-9	TRBJ2-7	TRBD1	CASSWRTGESSYEQYF	TGTGCCAGCAGCTGGAGAACAGGGGAGTCTTCCTACGAGCAGTACTTC
few	TRBV5-1	TRBJ2-1	TRBD2	CASSLAWQTSGRAGEFF	TGCGCCAGCAGCTTGGCCTGGCAGACTAGCGGGAGGGCCGGGGAGTTCTTC
once	TRBV20-1	TRBJ2-7	TRBD2	CSANKAGVYYEQYF	TGCAGTGCCAATAAAGCGGGAGTGTACTACGAGCAGTACTTC
.	TRBV3-1	TRBJ2-1	.	CASSQDLRGNEQFF	TGTGCCAGCAGCCAAGATTTAAGGGGTAATGAGCAGTTCTTC
many	TRBV5-1	TRBJ2-1	.	CASSYTGPSMGDEQFF	TGCGCCAGCTCCTATACCGGACCATCAATGGGCGATGAGCAGTTCTTC
.	TRBV5-1	TRBJ2-5	TRBD1	CASSYRRDRQETQYF	TGCGCCAGCAGCTACCGCCGGGACAGACAAGAGACCCAGTACTTC
many	TRBV4-3	TRBJ1-3	.	CASSQDAGGDGNTIYF	TGCGCCAGCAGCCAAGATGCGGGGGGCGACGGAAACACCATATATTTT
few	TRBV7-2	TRBJ2-5	TRBD1	CASSLTQGAPWGETQYF	TGTGCCAGCAGCCTGACTCAGGGGGCGCCTTGGGGAGAGACCCAGTACTTC
.	TRBV14	TRBJ2-3	.	CASSHKGGTGDTQYF	TGTGCCAGCAGCCACAAAGGGGGAACAGGAGATACGCAGTATTTT
few	TRBV4-3	TRBJ2-1	TRBD2	CASSQEMKAGAYNEQFF	TGCGCCAGCAGCCAAGAAATGAAAGCGGGAGCTTACAATGAGCAGTTCTTC
few	TRBV10-3	TRBJ1-6	.	CAISGYGEPLHF	TGTGCCATCAGTGGATACGGGGAGCCCCTCCACTTT
.	TRBV12-5	TRBJ2-3	.	CASGLDYPTDTQYF	TGTGCTAGTGGTTTAGATTACCCCACAGATACGCAGTATTTT
few	TRBV4-3	TRBJ1-2	.	CASSQARSGRDGYTF	TGCGCCAGCAGCCAAGCCCGATCCGGCAGGGATGGCTACACCTTC
.	TRBV5-1	TRBJ1-1	.	CASSLSGPATEAFF	TGCGCCAGCAGCTTGTCTGGGCCAGCCACTGAAGCTTTCTTT
few	TRBV4-2	TRBJ2-7	TRBD1	CASSQPGTGTGEQYF	TGTGCCAGCAGCCAACCCGGGACAGGGACTGGGGAGCAGTACTTC
few	TRBV9	TRBJ1-6	.	CASSVEGQRSPLHF	TGTGCCAGCAGCGTAGAAGGTCAGCGATCACCCCTCCACTTT